The sequence of this TCR beta chain was determined in a study of blood T cell repertoires in COVID-19. In the authors' workflow: By means of reference gene primer amplification, nucleated cell counts were estimated. Measured with immunoSEQ multiplex PCR; TCRdb has only the in-frame clones, and not every one. Clone size and V and J calls were adopted from that table, with D and trimming inferred from the DNA. The sample lists more than 45,000 clones, 80% to 90% occurring once. Germline CDR1 and CDR2: SGHRS and YFSETQ. Between the trimmed V and J ends, which lost 5 bases and 1 base, there was a span of 6 bases. This CDR3 has 12 amino acids.

The sequence was obtained from an elderly woman with acute or convalescent COVID-19. V is TRBV5-1 and J is TRBJ1-1; D is unresolved. Specimen: peripheral blood. The DNA of the CDR3 is TGCGCCAGCAGATCCGGGAACACTGAAGCTTTCTTT. Translated, it gives CASRSGNTEAFF.